The clone carrying this T cell receptor beta chain was observed a handful of times. The antigen is undetermined. This entry is derived from a study of cytomegalovirus exposure and HLA in healthy donors. About the study: An analysis done earlier identified more than 100 million unique TCR beta sequences from roughly 190 million T cells.

Study-wide results and limits: The study reported that TCR beta sequences accurately predicted HLA-A and HLA-B alleles in most subjects.

In the PCR, 60 Vbeta and 13 Jbeta primers were used. The repertoire was sequenced with immunoSEQ multiplex PCR; TCRdb's copy has only in-frame clones and lacks some. The sample consists of around 100,000 clones, roughly 70% of them appearing once. This CDR3 comprises 19 residues. CDR1 and CDR2 (germline): SEHNR, FQNEAQ (reference sequence). V gave up 2 bases and J gave up 1 base, with 21 bases separating them. This receptor was taken from a man younger than 45 in good health and CMV-seropositive. This sequence joins TRBV7-9 and TRBJ2-1; maybe TRBD2 (5 bases). Sequenced: PBMCs. The CDR3 DNA is TGTGCCAGCAGCTTAACCCGTCGTTTAATCGGGATATCCTACAATGAGCAGTTCTTC. Encoded protein: CASSLTRRLIGISYNEQFF.